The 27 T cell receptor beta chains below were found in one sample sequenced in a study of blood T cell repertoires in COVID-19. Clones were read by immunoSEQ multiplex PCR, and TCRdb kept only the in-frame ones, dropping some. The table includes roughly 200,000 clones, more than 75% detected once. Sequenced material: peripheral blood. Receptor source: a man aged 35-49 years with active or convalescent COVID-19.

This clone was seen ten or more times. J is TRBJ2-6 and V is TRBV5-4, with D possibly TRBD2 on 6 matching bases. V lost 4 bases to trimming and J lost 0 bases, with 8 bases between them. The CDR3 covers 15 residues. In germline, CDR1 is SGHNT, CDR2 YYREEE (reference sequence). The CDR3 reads CASSVSGSGANVLTF. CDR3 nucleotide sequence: TGTGCCAGCAGCGTTAGCGGCTCTGGGGCCAACGTCCTGACTTTC.

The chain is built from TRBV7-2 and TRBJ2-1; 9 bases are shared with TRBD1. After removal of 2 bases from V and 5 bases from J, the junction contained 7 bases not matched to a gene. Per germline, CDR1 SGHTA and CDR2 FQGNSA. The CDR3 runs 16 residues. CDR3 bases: TGTGCCAGCAGCTTACTACCGGGACAGGGCCACAATGAGCAGTTCTTC. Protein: CASSLLPGQGHNEQFF.

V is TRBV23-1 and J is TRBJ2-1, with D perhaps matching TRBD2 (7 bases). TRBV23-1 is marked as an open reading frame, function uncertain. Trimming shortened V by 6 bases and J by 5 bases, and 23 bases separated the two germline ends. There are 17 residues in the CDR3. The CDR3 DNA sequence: TGCGCCAGCAGCCGATCCCTTGCGGGGGCCTTCGACAATGAGCAGTTCTTC. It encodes CASSRSLAGAFDNEQFF.

The CDR3 sequence is CATSVSGRGSDTQYF. The CDR3 DNA reads TGTGCCACCAGTGTTAGCGGGAGAGGCTCAGATACGCAGTATTTT. The V and J genes are TRBV24-1 and TRBJ2-3; TRBD2 agrees at 9 bases. J lost 4 bases, V lost 5 bases, and 6 bases had no gene match. This CDR3 is 15 amino acids long. Per germline, CDR1 KGHDR and CDR2 SFDVKD.

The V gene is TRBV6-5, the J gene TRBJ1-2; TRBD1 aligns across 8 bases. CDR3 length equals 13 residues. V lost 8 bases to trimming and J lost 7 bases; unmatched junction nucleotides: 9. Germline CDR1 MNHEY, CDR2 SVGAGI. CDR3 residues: CASATDRVTGYTF. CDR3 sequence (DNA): TGTGCCAGCGCAACGGACAGGGTCACTGGCTACACCTTC.

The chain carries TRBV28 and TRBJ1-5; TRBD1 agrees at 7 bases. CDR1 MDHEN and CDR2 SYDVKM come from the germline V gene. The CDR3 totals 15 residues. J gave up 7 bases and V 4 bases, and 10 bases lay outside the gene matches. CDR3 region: CASSSQGIYGQPQHF. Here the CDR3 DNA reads TGTGCCAGCAGTTCACAGGGGATTTACGGACAGCCCCAGCATTTT. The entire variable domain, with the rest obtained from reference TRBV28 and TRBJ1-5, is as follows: DVKVTQSSRYLVKRTGEKVFLECVQDMDHENMFWYRQDPGLGLRLIYFSYDVKMKEKGDIPEGYSVSREKKERFSLILESASTNQTSMYLCASSSQGIYGQPQHFGDGTRLSIL.

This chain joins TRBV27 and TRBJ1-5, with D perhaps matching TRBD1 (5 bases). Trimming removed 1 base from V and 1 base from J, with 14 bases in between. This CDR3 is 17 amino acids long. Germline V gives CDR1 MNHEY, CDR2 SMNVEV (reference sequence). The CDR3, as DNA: TGTGCCAGCAGTTTATTCCTCAGGGAAGGGAGCAATCAGCCCCAGCATTTT. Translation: CASSLFLREGSNQPQHF.

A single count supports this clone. The DNA of the CDR3 is TGTGCCAGTAGTACACAGGTTCGGGTTGAGCAGTTCTTC. Translated, it gives CASSTQVRVEQFF. J is TRBJ2-1 and V is TRBV19; TRBD1 is a possible D gene (5 bases). Per the germline V gene, CDR1 is LNHDA and CDR2 is SQIVND (reference sequence). This CDR3 region has 13 residues. Trimming removed 4 bases at V and 9 bases at J, with 13 bases between.

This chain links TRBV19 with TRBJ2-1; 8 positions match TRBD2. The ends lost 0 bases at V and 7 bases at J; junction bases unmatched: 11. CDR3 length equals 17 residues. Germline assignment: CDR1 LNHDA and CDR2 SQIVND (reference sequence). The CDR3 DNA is TGTGCCAGTAGTATAGATCGTTCCAGCGGGAGTGGGAATGAGCAGTTCTTC. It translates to CASSIDRSSGSGNEQFF.

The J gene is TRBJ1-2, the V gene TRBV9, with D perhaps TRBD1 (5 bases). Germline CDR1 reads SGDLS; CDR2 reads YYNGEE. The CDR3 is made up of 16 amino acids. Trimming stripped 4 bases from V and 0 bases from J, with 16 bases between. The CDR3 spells CASSQGGVPTNYGYTF. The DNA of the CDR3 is TGTGCCAGCAGCCAGGGAGGGGTTCCGACTAACTATGGCTACACCTTC.

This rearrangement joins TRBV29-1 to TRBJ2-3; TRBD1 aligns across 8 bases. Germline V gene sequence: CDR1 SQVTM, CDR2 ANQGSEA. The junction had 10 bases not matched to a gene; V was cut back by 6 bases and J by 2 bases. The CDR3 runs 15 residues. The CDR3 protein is CSVNHGTGHTDTQYF. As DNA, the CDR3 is TGCAGCGTCAACCACGGGACAGGACACACAGATACGCAGTATTTT.

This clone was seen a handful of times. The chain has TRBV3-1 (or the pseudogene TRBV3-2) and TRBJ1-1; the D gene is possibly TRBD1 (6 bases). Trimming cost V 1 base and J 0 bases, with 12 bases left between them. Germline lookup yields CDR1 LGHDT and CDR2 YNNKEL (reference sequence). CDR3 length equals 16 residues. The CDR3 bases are TGTGCCAGCAGCCAAGTAAGGGGGAAGATGAACACTGAAGCTTTCTTT. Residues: CASSQVRGKMNTEAFF.

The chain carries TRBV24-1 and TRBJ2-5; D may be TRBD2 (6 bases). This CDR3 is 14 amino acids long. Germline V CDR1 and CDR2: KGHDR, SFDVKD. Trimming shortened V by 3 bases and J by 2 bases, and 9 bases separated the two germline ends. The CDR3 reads CATSDRGTQETQYF. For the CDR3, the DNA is TGTGCCACCAGTGATCGAGGGACTCAAGAGACCCAGTACTTC.

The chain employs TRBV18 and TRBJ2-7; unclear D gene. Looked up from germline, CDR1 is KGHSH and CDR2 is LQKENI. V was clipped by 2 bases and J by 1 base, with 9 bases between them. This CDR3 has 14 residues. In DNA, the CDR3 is TGTGCCAGCTCACCAAGTGGCAGTTCCTACGAGCAGTACTTC. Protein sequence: CASSPSGSSYEQYF.

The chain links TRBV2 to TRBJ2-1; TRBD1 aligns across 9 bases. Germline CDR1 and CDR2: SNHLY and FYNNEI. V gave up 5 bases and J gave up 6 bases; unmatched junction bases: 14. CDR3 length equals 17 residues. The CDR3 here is CASSPFGGQGPFNEQFF. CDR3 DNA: TGTGCCAGCAGTCCATTTGGGGGACAGGGCCCATTCAATGAGCAGTTCTTC.

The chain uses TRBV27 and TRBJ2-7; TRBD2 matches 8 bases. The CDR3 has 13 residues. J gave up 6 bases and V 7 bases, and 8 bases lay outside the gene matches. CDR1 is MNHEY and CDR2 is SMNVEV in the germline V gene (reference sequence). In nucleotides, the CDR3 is TGTGCCAGCATGGGCGGGGGGCCTCTCGAGCAGTACTTC. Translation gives CASMGGGPLEQYF.

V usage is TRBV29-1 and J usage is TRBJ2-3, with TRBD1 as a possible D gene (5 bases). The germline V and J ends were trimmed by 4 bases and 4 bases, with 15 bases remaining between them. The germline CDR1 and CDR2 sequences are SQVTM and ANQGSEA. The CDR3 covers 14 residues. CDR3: CSVVGGRVSDTQYF. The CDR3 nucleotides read TGCAGCGTTGTAGGCGGCAGGGTCTCAGATACGCAGTATTTT.

The CDR3 region has the DNA TGCAGCGTGGGAAACGGGCGGGACAATGAGCAGTTCTTC. This sequence encodes CSVGNGRDNEQFF. V is TRBV29-1 and J is TRBJ2-1; a weak D match, TRBD2 (5 bases). This CDR3 has 13 residues. Trimming shortened V by 6 bases and J by 5 bases, and 14 bases separated the two germline ends. Germline V gene sequence: CDR1 SQVTM, CDR2 ANQGSEA.

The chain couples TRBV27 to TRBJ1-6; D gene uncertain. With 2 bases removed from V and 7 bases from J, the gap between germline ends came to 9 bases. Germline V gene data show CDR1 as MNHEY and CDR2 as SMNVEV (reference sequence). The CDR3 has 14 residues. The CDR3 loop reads CASSLNRVNSPLHF. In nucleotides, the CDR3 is TGTGCCAGCAGTTTAAACAGAGTAAATTCACCCCTCCACTTT.

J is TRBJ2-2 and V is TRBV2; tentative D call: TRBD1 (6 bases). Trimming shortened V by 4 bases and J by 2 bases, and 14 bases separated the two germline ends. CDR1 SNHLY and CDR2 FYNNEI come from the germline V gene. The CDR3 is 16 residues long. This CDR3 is CASSVFTDRNTGELFF. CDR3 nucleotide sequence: TGTGCCAGCAGTGTCTTCACGGACAGAAACACCGGGGAGCTGTTTTTT.

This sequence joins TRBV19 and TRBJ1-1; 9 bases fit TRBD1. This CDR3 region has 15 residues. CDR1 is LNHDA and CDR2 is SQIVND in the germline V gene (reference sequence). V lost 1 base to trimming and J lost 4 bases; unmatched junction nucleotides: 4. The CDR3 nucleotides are TGTGCCAGTAGTATAGGTGACAGGGGGGCCACTGAAGCTTTCTTT. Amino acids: CASSIGDRGATEAFF.

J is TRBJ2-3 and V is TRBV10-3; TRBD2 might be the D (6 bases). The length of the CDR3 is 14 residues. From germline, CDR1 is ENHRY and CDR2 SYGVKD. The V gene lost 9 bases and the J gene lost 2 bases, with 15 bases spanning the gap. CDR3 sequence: CAIASSAYTDTQYF. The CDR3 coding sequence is TGTGCCATTGCTTCTAGCGCTTACACAGATACGCAGTATTTT.

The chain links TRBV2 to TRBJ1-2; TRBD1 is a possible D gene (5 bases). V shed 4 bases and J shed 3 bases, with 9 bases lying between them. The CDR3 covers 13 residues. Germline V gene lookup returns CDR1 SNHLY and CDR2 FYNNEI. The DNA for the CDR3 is TGTGCCAGCAGTGGACAGTCCTACTATGGCTACACCTTC. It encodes CASSGQSYYGYTF.

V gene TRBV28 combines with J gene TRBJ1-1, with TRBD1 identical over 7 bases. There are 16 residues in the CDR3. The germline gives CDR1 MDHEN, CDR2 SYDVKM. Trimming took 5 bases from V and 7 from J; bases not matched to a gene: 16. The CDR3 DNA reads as TGTGCCAGCAGTCCAAACGACAGGGTGGCGACTCTTGAAGCTTTCTTT. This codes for CASSPNDRVATLEAFF.

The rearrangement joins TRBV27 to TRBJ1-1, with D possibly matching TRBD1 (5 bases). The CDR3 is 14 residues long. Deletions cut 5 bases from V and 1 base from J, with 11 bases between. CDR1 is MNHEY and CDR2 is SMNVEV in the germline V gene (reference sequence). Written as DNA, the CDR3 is TGTGCCAGCAGTAAACAGGCGCGGAACACTGAAGCTTTCTTT. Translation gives CASSKQARNTEAFF.

The CDR3 reads CASSQEGQHNSPLHF. The CDR3 DNA is TGCGCCAGCAGCCAAGAAGGACAGCATAATTCACCCCTCCACTTT. V and J are TRBV4-3 and TRBJ1-6; a possible D gene is TRBD1 (6 bases). Germline CDR1 LGHNA, CDR2 YSLEER. V shed 0 bases and J shed 5 bases, with 8 bases lying between them. This CDR3 has 15 residues.

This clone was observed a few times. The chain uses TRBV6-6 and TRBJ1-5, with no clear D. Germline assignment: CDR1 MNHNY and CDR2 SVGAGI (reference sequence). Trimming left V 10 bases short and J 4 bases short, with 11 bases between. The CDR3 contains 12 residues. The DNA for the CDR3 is TGTGCCACGCGGTTTGGGAATCAGCCCCAGCATTTT. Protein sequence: CATRFGNQPQHF.